The TCR beta chain under discussion was sequenced for a study of blood T cell repertoires in COVID-19. Produced via immunoSEQ multiplex PCR; TCRdb's table is partial and in-frame only. There are approximately 500,000 clones in the sample; 70% to 90% occur only once, and approximately 3% lies in the top ten. This TCR was sampled from a human donor in a cohort sampled during active COVID-19. The sequencing input was peripheral blood.

The CDR3 sequence: CASSSRQGLSNQPQHF. As DNA, the CDR3 is TGTGCCAGCAGCTCCAGACAGGGGTTAAGCAATCAGCCCCAGCATTTT. V usage is TRBV28 and J usage is TRBJ1-5; TRBD1 matches at 8 bases. J gave up 1 base and V 6 bases, and 8 bases lay outside the gene matches. The germline CDR1 and CDR2 sequences are MDHEN and SYDVKM. This CDR3 is built from 16 residues.